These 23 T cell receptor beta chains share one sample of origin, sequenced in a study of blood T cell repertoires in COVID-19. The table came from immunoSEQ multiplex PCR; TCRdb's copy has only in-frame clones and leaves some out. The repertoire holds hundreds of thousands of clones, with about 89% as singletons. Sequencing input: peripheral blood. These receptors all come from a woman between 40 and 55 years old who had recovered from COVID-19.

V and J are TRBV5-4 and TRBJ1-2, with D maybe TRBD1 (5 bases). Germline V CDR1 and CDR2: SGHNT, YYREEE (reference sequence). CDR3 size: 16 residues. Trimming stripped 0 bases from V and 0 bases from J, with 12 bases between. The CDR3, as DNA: TGTGCCAGCAGCTTGGGGGGGACGGGAGCTAACTATGGCTACACCTTC. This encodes CASSLGGTGANYGYTF.

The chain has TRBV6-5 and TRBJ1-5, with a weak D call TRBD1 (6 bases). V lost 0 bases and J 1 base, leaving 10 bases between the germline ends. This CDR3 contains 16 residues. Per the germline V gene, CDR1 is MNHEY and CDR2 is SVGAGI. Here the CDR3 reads CASSYSSRGSNQPQHF. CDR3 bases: TGTGCCAGCAGTTACTCGAGCAGGGGAAGCAATCAGCCCCAGCATTTT.

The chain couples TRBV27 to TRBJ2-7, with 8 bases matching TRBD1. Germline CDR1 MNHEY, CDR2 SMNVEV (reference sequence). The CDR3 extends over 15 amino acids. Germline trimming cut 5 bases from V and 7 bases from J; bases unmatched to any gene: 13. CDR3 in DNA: TGTGCCAGCAGTCCCCGTAGACAGGGGAATCGGGAGCAGTACTTC. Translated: CASSPRRQGNREQYF.

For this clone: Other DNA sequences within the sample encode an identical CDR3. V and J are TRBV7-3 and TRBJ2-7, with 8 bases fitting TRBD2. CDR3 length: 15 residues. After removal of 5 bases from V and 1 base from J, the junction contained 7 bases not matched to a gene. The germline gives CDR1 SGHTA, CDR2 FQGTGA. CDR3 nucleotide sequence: TGTGCCAGCAGCCTCGGACTAGCCGGTTCCTACGAGCAGTACTTC. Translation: CASSLGLAGSYEQYF.

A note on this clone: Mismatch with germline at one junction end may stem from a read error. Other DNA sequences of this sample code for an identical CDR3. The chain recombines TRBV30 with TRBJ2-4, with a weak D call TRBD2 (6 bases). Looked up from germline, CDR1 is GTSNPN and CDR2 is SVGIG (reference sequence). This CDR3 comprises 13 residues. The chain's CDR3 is CAWSITGTRVLYF. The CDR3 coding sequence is TGTGCCTGGAGCATAACCGGGACTCGGGTTTTGTATTTC.

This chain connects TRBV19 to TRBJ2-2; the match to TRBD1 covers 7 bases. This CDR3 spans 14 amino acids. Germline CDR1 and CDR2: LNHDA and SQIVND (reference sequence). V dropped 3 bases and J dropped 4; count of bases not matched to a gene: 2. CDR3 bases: TGTGCCAGTAGTATTCAGGGGGTCACCGGGGAGCTGTTTTTT. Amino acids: CASSIQGVTGELFF.

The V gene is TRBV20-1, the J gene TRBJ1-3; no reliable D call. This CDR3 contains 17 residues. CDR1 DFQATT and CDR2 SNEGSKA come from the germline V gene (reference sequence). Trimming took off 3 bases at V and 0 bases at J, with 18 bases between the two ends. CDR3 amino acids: CSASGPHGHSSGNTIYF. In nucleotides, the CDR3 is TGCAGTGCTAGTGGCCCTCATGGTCACAGCTCTGGAAACACCATATATTTT.

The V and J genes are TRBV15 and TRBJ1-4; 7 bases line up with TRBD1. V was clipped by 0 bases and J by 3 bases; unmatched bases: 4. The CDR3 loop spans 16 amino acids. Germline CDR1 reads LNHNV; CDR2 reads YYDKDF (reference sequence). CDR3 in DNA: TGTGCCACCAGCAGAGATCCAGACAGGGCTAATGAAAAACTGTTTTTT. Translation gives CATSRDPDRANEKLFF.

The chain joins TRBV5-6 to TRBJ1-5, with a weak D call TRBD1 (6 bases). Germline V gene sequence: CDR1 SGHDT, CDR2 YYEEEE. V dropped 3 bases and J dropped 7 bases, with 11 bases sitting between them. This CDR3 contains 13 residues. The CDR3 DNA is TGTGCCAGCAGCTCACAGGGAGGGCAGCCCCAGCATTTT. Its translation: CASSSQGGQPQHF.

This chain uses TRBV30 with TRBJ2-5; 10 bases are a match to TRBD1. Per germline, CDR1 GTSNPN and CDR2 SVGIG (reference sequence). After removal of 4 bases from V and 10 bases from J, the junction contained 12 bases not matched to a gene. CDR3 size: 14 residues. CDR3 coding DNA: TGTGCCTGGATGATCGGGACAGGGGTCGGTGGCCAGTACTTC. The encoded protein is CAWMIGTGVGGQYF.

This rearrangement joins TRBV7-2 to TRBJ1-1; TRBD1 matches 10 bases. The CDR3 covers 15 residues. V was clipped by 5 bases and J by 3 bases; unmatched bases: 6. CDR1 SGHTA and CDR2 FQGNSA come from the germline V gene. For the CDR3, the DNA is TGTGCCAGCAGCCCGGGACAGGGGTTCTACACTGAAGCTTTCTTT. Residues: CASSPGQGFYTEAFF.

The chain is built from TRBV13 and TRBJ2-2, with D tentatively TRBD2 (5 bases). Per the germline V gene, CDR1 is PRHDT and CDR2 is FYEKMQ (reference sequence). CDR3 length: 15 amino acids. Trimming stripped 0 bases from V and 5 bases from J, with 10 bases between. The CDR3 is CASSLGRRETGELFF. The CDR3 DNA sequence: TGTGCCAGCAGCTTAGGCCGAAGGGAGACCGGGGAGCTGTTTTTT.

The CDR3 is CASSQGLHQPQHF. The CDR3 bases are TGCGCCAGCAGCCAAGGACTACATCAGCCCCAGCATTTT. This chain links TRBV4-3 with TRBJ1-5; D is unclear. Germline assignment: CDR1 LGHNA and CDR2 YSLEER. Trimming cost V 1 base and J 5 bases, with 6 bases left between them. The CDR3 extends over 13 amino acids.

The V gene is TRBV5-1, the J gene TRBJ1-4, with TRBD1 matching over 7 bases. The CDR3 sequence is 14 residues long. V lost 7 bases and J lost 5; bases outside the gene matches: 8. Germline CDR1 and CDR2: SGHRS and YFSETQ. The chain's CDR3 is CASRPGTENEKLFF. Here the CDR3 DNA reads TGCGCCAGCCGCCCCGGGACAGAGAATGAAAAACTGTTTTTT. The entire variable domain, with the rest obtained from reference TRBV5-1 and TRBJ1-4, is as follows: KAGVTQTPRYLIKTRGQQVTLSCSPISGHRSVSWYQQTPGQGLQFLFEYFSETQRNKGNFPGRFSGRQFSNSRSEMNVSTLELGDSALYLCASRPGTENEKLFFGSGTQLSVL.

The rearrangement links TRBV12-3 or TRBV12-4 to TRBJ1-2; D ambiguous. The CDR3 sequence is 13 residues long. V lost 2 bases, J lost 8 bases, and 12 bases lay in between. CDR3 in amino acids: CASSLRFRLGYTF. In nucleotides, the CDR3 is TGTGCCAGCAGTTTACGATTTCGGTTGGGCTACACCTTC.

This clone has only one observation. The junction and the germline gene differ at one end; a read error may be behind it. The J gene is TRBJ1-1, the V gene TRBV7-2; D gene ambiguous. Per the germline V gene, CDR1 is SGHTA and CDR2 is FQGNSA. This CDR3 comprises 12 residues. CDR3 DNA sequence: TGTGCCAGCAGCTTAGAGTACTCACCATTGAACTTT. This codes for CASSLEYSPLNF.

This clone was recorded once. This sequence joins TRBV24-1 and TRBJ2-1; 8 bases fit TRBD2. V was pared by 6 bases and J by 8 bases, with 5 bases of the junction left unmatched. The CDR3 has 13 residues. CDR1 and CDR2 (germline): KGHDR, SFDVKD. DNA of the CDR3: TGTGCCACCAGTCCGGGACTAGAACATGAGCAGTTCTTC. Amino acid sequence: CATSPGLEHEQFF.

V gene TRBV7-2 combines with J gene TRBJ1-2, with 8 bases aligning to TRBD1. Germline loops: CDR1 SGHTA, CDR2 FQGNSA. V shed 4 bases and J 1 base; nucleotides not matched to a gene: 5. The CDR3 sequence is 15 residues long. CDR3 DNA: TGTGCCAGCAGCTCCAAAGACAGGGGTAACTATGGCTACACCTTC. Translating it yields CASSSKDRGNYGYTF.

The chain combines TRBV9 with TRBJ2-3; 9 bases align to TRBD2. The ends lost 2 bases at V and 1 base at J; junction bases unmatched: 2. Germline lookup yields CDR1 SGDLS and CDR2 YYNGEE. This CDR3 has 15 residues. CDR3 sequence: CASSVSSGGTDTQYF. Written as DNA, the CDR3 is TGTGCCAGCAGCGTCTCTAGCGGGGGCACAGATACGCAGTATTTT.

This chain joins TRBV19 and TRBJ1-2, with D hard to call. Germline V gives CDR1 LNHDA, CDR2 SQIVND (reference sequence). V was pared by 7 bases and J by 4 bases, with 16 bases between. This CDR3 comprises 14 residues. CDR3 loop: CASTTIYPGYGYTF. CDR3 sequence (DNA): TGTGCCAGTACCACAATCTACCCGGGCTATGGCTACACCTTC.

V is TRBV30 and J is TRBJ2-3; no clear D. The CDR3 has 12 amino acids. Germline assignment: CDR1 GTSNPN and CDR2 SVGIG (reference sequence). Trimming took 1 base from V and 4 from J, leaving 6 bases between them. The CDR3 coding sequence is TGTGCCTGGAGTGCGTCTTCAGATACGCAGTATTTT. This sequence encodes CAWSASSDTQYF.

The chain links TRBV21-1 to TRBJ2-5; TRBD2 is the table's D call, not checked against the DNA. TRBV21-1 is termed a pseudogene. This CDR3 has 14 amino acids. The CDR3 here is CASSIPGGGETQYF. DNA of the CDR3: TGTGCCAGCAGCATACCGGGGGGCGGTGAGACCCAGTACTTC.

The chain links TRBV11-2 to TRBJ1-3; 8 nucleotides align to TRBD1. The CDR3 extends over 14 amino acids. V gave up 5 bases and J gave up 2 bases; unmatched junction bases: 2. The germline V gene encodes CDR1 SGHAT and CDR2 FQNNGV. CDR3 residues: CASSPTGAGNTIYF. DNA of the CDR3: TGTGCCAGCAGCCCGACAGGGGCTGGAAACACCATATATTTT.